What follows describes a single T cell receptor (beta chain). This record belongs to a study of cytomegalovirus exposure and HLA in healthy donors. PCR involved 60 Vbeta and 13 Jbeta primers. This table comes from immunoSEQ multiplex PCR, and its TCRdb copy is limited to in-frame clones, with some not included. This sample has over 85,000 clones; around 78% occur once, and the top ten carry 1.3%. There are 15 residues in the CDR3. The V gene's germline CDR1 is SQVTM and CDR2 ANQGSEA. The junction had 7 bases not matched to a gene; V was cut back by 6 bases and J by 0 bases. The sequencing sample was made of PBMCs. The TCR originated in a woman aged 30 to 39 in good health and CMV-seronegative. V usage is TRBV29-1 and J usage is TRBJ2-1, with 8 bases fitting TRBD2. The CDR3 DNA reads as TGCAGCGTCCTACTAGCGGATAGCTCCTACAATGAGCAGTTCTTC. It encodes CSVLLADSSYNEQFF.